The 11 T cell receptor beta chains below come from one sample, sequenced in a study of blood T cell repertoires in COVID-19. The assay was immunoSEQ multiplex PCR, and TCRdb's table has in-frame clones only and misses some. The sample has about 80,000 clones; about 90% are singletons. The material sequenced was peripheral blood. These receptors were collected from an elderly woman with acute or convalescent COVID-19.

Note on this clone: The junction does not match germline at one end; this may be a read error. The J gene is TRBJ2-1, the V gene TRBV7-7; 8 bases are shared with TRBD2. Germline CDR1 and CDR2: SSHAT and FNYEAQ (reference sequence). CDR3 length equals 13 residues. This CDR3 reads CASSPGREGEQFF. DNA of the CDR3: TGTGCTAGCAGCCCTGGCCGGGAGGGTGAGCAGTTCTTC. Together with reference TRBV7-7 and TRBJ2-1, the CDR3 gives the full variable domain: GAGVSQSPRYKVTKRGQDVTLRCDPISSHATLYWYQQALGQGPEFLTYFNYEAQPDKSGLPSDRFSAERPEGSISTLTIQRTEQRDSAMYRCASSPGREGEQFFGPGTRLTVL.

The chain carries TRBV3-1 (or the pseudogene TRBV3-2) and TRBJ1-5; 7 bases are shared with TRBD1. Trimming took 5 bases from V and 5 from J; bases not matched to a gene: 6. The germline gives CDR1 LGHDT, CDR2 YNNKEL (reference sequence). This CDR3 spans 14 amino acids. CDR3: CASSWGQIDQPQHF. The CDR3 DNA follows: TGTGCCAGCAGCTGGGGACAGATAGATCAGCCCCAGCATTTT.

This rearrangement joins TRBV11-2 to TRBJ2-7, with a tentative D call TRBD1 (5 bases). The CDR3 has 14 amino acids. CDR1 and CDR2 from the germline V gene are SGHAT and FQNNGV. V was shortened by 1 base and J by 6 bases, with 13 bases between the two germline ends. CDR3: CASSLGGRVSEQYF. In DNA form, the CDR3 reads TGTGCCAGCAGCTTAGGGGGCAGGGTTTCCGAGCAGTACTTC.

The chain carries TRBV5-4 and TRBJ2-1; 11 positions match TRBD2. After removal of 5 bases from V and 9 bases from J, the junction contained 7 bases not matched to a gene. The CDR3 runs to 14 residues. Germline V gives CDR1 SGHNT, CDR2 YYREEE (reference sequence). In DNA form, the CDR3 reads TGTGCCAGCAGAATAGCGGGGGGGCCCTTTGAGCAGTTCTTC. Its translation is CASRIAGGPFEQFF.

The chain links TRBV25-1 to TRBJ1-2, with 9 positions matching TRBD1. The CDR3 has 15 amino acids. CDR1 MGHDK and CDR2 SYGVNS come from the germline V gene. Germline trimming cut 1 base from V and 7 bases from J; bases unmatched to any gene: 7. CDR3 residues: CASSEWDRAFLGYTF. CDR3 nucleotides: TGTGCCAGCAGTGAATGGGACAGGGCATTTCTTGGCTACACCTTC.

V is TRBV9 and J is TRBJ1-2; D is undetermined. V was clipped by 3 bases and J by 4 bases, with 10 bases between them. This CDR3 is 13 amino acids long. The V gene's germline CDR1 is SGDLS and CDR2 YYNGEE. CDR3 region: CASSAGAPYGYTF. The CDR3 coding sequence is TGTGCCAGCAGCGCCGGAGCCCCCTATGGCTACACCTTC.

In this sample, this clone turned up once. This chain connects TRBV23-1 to TRBJ1-1, with D unclear. TRBV23-1 is annotated as an ORF whose role is uncertain. V was shortened by 3 bases and J by 5 bases, with 25 bases between the two germline ends. The CDR3 has 18 amino acids. The CDR3 region has the DNA TGCGCCAGCAGTCACCACCCTTTTTATTCGGGTAGTGAAACTGAAGCTTTCTTT. This translates into CASSHHPFYSGSETEAFF.

V is TRBV6-5 and J is TRBJ2-3; 7 bases are shared with TRBD2. CDR1 is MNHEY and CDR2 is SVGAGI in the germline V gene. Trimming cost V 7 bases and J 3 bases; bases outside gene matches: 7. The CDR3 contains 14 residues. In DNA, the CDR3 is TGTGCCAGCAACCAAGCGGGGAGGACAGATACGCAGTATTTT. This translates into CASNQAGRTDTQYF.

This clone has a single count. V gene TRBV2 combines with J gene TRBJ2-1, with 8 bases that match TRBD1. CDR1 is SNHLY and CDR2 is FYNNEI in the germline V gene. The CDR3 spans 14 residues. V lost 4 bases and J lost 5; bases outside the gene matches: 4. CDR3 in DNA: TGTGCCAGCAGTGGGACAGGGTGGGACAATGAGCAGTTCTTC. It codes for CASSGTGWDNEQFF.

The J gene is TRBJ2-1, the V gene TRBV30; D is possibly TRBD1 (6 bases). The CDR3 has 11 amino acids. Trimming left V 8 bases short and J 4 bases short, with 9 bases between. Germline loops: CDR1 GTSNPN, CDR2 SVGIG (reference sequence). The CDR3 DNA reads TGTGCCCGAGGACAGTACAATGAGCAGTTCTTC. Protein sequence: CARGQYNEQFF.

In its sample, this clone is medium-sized (0.01 to 0.1%). V usage is TRBV2 and J usage is TRBJ2-7; 10 positions match TRBD1. The CDR3 sequence is 15 residues long. V dropped 4 bases and J dropped 2; count of bases not matched to a gene: 5. Germline lookup yields CDR1 SNHLY and CDR2 FYNNEI. CDR3 amino acids: CASSVKGQGPYEQYF. The DNA of the CDR3 is TGTGCCAGCAGTGTAAAGGGACAGGGGCCCTACGAGCAGTACTTC.